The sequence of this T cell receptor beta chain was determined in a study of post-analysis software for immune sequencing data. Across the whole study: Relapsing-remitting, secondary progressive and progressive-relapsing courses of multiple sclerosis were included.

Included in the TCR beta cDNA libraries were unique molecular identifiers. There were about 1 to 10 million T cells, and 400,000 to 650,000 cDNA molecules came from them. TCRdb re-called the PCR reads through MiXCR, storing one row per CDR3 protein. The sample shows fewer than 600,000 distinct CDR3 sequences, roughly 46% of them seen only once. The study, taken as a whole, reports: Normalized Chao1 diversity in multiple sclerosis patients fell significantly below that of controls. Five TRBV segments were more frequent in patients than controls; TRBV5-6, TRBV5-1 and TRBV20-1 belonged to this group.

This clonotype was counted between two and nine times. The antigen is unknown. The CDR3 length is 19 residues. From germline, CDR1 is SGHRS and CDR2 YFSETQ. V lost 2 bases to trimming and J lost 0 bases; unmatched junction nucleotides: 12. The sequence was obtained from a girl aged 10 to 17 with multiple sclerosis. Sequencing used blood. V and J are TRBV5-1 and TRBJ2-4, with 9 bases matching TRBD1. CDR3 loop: CASSLYEGQGRLAKNIQYF. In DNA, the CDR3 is TGCGCCAGCAGCTTATACGAGGGACAGGGAAGATTAGCCAAAAACATTCAGTACTTC.